The next 2 T cell receptor beta chains were all read from a single sample in a study of cytomegalovirus exposure and HLA in healthy donors. The PCR ran on 60 Vbeta and 13 Jbeta primers. Sequencing was performed with immunoSEQ multiplex PCR; in TCRdb, only in-frame clones are kept and a portion is missing. The sample gives about 68,000 clones, approximately 75% of which show up once; around 7% is in the top ten. The source material was PBMCs. These receptors came from a human donor in good health.

This rearrangement joins TRBV5-1 to TRBJ2-7; 8 bases match TRBD2. The CDR3 length is 17 residues. V shed 4 bases, J shed 2 bases, and the junction held 14 bases outside the gene matches. In germline, CDR1 is SGHRS, CDR2 YFSETQ. CDR3 region: CASSEIVTGTRTYEQYF. The CDR3, as DNA: TGCGCCAGCAGCGAAATTGTTACCGGGACTAGGACCTACGAGCAGTACTTC. Variable domain in full (rest from reference TRBV5-1 and TRBJ2-7): KAGVTQTPRYLIKTRGQQVTLSCSPISGHRSVSWYQQTPGQGLQFLFEYFSETQRNKGNFPGRFSGRQFSNSRSEMNVSTLELGDSALYLCASSEIVTGTRTYEQYFGPGTRLTVT.

The chain couples TRBV7-9 to TRBJ1-1, with 8 bases aligning to TRBD1. CDR1 and CDR2 from the germline V gene are SEHNR and FQNEAQ (reference sequence). V dropped 0 bases and J dropped 5; count of bases not matched to a gene: 2. The CDR3 consists of 14 residues. The CDR3 here is CASSLATGVTEAFF. The CDR3 nucleotides read TGTGCCAGCAGCTTAGCGACAGGGGTTACTGAAGCTTTCTTT.